This T cell receptor (beta chain) was profiled in a study of cytomegalovirus exposure and HLA in healthy donors. Whole-study context: Across some 400 genotyped donors, about 81% landed in the Caucasian-associated ancestry cluster.

This CDR3 region has 12 residues. The V gene lost 6 bases and the J gene lost 4 bases, with 8 bases spanning the gap. Germline loops: CDR1 MNHEY, CDR2 SVGAGI. About this clone itself: Antigen specificity is unknown.

Study outcomes and limitations: Several of the most significant clusters appeared, in a later analysis, to be linked to common viral pathogens.

Amplification used 60 Vbeta primers and 13 Jbeta primers. The protocol was immunoSEQ multiplex PCR, while the TCRdb copy is restricted to in-frame clones and leaves out a portion. Among some 180,000 clones listed, over 65% were seen once. The sequence derives from a man aged 18 to 29 in good health and CMV-seronegative. This chain joins TRBV6-5 and TRBJ2-3; no reliable D call. Input material: PBMCs. The CDR3 sequence is CASRDAADTQYF. CDR3 DNA sequence: TGTGCCAGCAGAGACGCGGCAGATACGCAGTATTTT.